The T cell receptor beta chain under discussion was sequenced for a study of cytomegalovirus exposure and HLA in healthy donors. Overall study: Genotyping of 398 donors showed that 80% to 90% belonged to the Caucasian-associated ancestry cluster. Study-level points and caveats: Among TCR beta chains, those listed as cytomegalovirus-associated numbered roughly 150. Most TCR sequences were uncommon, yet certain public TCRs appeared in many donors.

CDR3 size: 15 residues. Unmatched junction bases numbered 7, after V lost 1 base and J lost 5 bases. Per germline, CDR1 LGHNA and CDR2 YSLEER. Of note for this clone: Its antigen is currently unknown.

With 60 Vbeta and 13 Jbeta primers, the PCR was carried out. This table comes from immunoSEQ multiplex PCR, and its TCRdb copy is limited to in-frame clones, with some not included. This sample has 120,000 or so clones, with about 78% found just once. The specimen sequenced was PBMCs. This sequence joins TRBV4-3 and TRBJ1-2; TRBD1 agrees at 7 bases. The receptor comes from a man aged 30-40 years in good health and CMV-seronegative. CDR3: CASSQGDRVRYGYTF. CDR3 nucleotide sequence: TGCGCCAGCAGCCAAGGAGACAGGGTCAGATATGGCTACACCTTC.